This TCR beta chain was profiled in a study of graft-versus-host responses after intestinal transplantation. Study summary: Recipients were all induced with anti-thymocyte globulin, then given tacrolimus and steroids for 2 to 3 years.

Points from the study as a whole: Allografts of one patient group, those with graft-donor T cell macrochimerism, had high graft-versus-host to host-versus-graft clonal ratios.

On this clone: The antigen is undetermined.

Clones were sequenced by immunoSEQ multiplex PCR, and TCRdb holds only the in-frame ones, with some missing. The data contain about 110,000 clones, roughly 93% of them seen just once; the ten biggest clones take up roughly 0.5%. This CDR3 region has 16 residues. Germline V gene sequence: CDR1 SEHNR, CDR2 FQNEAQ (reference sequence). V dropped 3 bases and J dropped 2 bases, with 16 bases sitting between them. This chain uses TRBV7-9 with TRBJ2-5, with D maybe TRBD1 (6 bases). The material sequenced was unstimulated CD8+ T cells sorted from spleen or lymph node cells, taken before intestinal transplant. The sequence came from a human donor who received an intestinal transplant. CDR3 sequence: CASSFMQGFEQETQYF. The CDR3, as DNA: TGTGCCAGCAGCTTCATGCAGGGGTTTGAGCAAGAGACCCAGTACTTC.